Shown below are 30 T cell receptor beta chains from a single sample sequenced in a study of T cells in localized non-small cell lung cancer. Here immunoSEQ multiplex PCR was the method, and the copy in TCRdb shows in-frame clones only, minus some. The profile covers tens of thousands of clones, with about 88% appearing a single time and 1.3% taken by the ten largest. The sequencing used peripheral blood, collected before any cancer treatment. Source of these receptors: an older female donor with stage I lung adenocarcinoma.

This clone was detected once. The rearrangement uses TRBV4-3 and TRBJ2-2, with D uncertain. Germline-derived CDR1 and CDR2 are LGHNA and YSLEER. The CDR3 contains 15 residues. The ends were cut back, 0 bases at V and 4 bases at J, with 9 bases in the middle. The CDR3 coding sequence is TGCGCCAGCAGCCAAGAATCCATTGCCACCGGGGAGCTGTTTTTT. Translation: CASSQESIATGELFF.

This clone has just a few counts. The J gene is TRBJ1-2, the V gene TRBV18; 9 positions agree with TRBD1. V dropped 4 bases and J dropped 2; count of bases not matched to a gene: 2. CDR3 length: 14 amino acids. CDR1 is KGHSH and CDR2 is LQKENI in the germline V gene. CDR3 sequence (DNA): TGTGCCAGCTCACTAGGGACAGGGAACTATGGCTACACCTTC. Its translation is CASSLGTGNYGYTF.

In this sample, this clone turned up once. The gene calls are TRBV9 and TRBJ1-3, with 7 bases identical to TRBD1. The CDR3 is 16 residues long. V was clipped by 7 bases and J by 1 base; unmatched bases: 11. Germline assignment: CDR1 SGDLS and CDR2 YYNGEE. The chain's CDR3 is CASGSPGGVSGNTIYF. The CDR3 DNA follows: TGTGCCAGCGGGTCGCCAGGGGGAGTGTCTGGAAACACCATATATTTT.

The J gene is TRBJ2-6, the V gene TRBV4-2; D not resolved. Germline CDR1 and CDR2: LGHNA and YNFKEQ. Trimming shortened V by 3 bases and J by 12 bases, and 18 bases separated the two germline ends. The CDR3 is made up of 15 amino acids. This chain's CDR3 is CASSHQEGIRAVLTF. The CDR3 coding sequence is TGTGCCAGCAGCCACCAAGAAGGGATTCGGGCCGTCCTGACTTTC.

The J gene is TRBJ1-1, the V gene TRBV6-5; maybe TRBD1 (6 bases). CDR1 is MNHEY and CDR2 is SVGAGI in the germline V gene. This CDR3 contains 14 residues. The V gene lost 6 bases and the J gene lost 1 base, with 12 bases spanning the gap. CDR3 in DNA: TGTGCCAGCAGAAGGGCGGACAGGAACACTGAAGCTTTCTTT. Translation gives CASRRADRNTEAFF.

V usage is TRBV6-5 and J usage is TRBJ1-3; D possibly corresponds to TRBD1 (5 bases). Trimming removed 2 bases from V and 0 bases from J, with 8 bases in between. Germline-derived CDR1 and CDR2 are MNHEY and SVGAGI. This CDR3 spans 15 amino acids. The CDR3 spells CASSYGAISGNTIYF. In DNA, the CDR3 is TGTGCCAGCAGTTACGGGGCTATCTCTGGAAACACCATATATTTT.

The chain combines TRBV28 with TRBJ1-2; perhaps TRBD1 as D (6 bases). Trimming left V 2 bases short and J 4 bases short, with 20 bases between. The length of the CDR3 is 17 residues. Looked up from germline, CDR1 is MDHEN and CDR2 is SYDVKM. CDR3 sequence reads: CASSLRGTSTATYGYTF. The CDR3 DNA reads TGTGCCAGCAGTTTAAGGGGGACGTCGACGGCCACCTATGGCTACACCTTC.

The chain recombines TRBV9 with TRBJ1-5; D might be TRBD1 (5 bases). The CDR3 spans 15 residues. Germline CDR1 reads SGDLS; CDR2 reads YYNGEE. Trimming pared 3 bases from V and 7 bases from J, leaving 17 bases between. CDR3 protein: CASSAGHPKGQPQHF. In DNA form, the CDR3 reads TGTGCCAGCAGCGCAGGACATCCTAAGGGGCAGCCCCAGCATTTT.

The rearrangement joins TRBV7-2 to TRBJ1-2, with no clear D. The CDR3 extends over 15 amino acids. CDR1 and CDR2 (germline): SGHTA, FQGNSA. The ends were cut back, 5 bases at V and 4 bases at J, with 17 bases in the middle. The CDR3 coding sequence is TGTGCCAGCAGCGTTCAAACCGCACAGACCTATGGCTACACCTTC. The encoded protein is CASSVQTAQTYGYTF.

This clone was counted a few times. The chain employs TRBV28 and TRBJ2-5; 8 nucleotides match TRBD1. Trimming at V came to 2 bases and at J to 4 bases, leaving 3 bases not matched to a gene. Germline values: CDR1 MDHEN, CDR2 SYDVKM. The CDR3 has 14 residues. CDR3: CASSLRQGAETQYF. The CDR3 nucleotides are TGTGCCAGCAGTTTACGGCAGGGGGCAGAGACCCAGTACTTC.

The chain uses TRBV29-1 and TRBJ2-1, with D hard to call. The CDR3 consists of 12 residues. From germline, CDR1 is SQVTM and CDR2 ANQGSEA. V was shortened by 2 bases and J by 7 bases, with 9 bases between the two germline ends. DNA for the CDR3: TGCAGCGTTGAAATAGTAGTTAATGAGCAGTTCTTC. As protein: CSVEIVVNEQFF.

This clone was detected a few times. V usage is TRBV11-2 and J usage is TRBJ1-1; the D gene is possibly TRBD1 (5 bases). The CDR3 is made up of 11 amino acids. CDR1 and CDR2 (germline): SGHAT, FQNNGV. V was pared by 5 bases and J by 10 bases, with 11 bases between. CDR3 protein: CASSADSGAFF. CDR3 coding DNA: TGTGCCAGCAGCGCAGACAGCGGAGCTTTCTTT.

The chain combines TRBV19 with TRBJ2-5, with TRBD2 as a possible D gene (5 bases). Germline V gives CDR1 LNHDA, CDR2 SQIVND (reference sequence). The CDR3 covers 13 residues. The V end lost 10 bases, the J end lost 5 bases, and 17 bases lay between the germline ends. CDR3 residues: CATKILGVETQYF. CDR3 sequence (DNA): TGTGCCACCAAAATACTGGGAGTGGAGACCCAGTACTTC.

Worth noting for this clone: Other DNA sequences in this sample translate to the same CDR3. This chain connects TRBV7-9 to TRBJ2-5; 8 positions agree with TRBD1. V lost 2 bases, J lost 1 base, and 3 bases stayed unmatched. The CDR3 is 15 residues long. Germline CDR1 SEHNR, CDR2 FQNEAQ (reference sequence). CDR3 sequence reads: CASSLSTGAQETQYF. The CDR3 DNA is TGTGCCAGCAGCTTATCGACAGGGGCCCAAGAGACCCAGTACTTC. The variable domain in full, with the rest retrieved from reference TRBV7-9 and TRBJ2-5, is DTGVSQNPRHKITKRGQNVTFRCDPISEHNRLYWYRQTLGQGPEFLTYFQNEAQLEKSRLLSDRFSAERPKGSFSTLEIQRTEQGDSAMYLCASSLSTGAQETQYFGPGTRLLVL.

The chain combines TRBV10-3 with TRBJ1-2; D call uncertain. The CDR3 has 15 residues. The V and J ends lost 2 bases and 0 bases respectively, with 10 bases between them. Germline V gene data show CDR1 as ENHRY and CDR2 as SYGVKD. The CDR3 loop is CAISEIRRTNYGYTF. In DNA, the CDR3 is TGTGCCATCAGTGAGATTAGGCGGACTAACTATGGCTACACCTTC.

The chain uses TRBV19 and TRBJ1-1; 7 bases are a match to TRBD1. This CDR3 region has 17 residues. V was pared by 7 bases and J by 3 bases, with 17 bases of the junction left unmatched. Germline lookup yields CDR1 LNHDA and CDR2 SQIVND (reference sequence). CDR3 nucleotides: TGTGCCAGTACCCCCACCACCGGAAAGGGGGCGTACACTGAAGCTTTCTTT. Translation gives CASTPTTGKGAYTEAFF.

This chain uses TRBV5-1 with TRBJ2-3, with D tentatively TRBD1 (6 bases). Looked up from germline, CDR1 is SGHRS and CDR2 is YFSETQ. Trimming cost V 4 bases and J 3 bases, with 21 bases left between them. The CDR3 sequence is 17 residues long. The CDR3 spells CASSLEAPGANTDTQYF. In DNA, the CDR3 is TGCGCCAGCAGCCTGGAGGCTCCAGGGGCCAATACAGATACGCAGTATTTT.

This CDR3 is CASSLRDFGQGYNQPQHF. The CDR3 nucleotides are TGTGCCAGCAGTTTACGAGATTTTGGACAGGGGTACAATCAGCCCCAGCATTTT. V and J are TRBV28 and TRBJ1-5; TRBD1 matches at 9 bases. The ends lost 2 bases at V and 3 bases at J; junction bases unmatched: 11. Germline V gene sequence: CDR1 MDHEN, CDR2 SYDVKM. The CDR3 is 18 residues long.

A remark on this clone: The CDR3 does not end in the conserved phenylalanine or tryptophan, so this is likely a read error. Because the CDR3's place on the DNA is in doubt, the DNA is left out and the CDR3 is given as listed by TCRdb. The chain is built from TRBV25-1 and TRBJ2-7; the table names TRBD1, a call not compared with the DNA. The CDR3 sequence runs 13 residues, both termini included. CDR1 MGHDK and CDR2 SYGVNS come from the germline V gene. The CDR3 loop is CASSPGGHLRAVL.

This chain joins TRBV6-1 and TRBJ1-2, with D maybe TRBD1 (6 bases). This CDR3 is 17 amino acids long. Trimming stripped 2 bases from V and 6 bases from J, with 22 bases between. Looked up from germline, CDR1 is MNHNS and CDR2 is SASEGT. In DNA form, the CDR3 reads TGTGCCAGCAGTGAATATGGGGGGGGCACTCCTGAGGATGGCTACACCTTC. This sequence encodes CASSEYGGGTPEDGYTF.

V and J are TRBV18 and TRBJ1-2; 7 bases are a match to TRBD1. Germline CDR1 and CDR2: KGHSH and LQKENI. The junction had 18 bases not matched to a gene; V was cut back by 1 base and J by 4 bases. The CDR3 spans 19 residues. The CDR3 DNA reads TGTGCCAGCTCACCACGGAATTGGTTCATCCAGGGGGAAGGCTATGGCTACACCTTC. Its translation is CASSPRNWFIQGEGYGYTF.

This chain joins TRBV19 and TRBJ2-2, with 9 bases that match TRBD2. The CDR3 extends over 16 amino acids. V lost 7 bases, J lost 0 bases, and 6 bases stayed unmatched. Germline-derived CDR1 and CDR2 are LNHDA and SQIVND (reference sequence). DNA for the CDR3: TGTGCCAGTACTACTAGCGGGTTCGCGAACACCGGGGAGCTGTTTTTT. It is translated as CASTTSGFANTGELFF.

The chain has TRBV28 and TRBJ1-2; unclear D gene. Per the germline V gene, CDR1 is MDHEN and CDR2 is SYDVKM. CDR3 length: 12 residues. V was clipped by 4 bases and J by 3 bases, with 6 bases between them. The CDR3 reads CASSSSDYGYTF. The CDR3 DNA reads TGTGCCAGCAGTTCATCGGACTATGGCTACACCTTC.

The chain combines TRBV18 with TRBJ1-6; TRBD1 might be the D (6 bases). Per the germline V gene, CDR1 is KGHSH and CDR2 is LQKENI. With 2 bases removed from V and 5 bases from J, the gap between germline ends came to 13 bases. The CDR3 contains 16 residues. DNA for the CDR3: TGTGCCAGCTCACCAGGAGGGGGAGCGGATAATTCACCCCTCCACTTT. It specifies CASSPGGGADNSPLHF. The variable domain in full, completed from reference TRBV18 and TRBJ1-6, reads NAGVMQNPRHLVRRRGQEARLRCSPMKGHSHVYWYRQLPEEGLKFMVYLQKENIIDESGMPKERFSAEFPKEGPSILRIQQVVRGDSAAYFCASSPGGGADNSPLHFGNGTRLTVT.

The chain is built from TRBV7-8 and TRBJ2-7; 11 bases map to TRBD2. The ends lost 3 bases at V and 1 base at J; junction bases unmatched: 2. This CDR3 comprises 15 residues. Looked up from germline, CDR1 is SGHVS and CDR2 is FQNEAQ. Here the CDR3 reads CASSFGLAGSYEQYF. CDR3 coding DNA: TGTGCCAGCAGCTTTGGACTAGCGGGTTCCTACGAGCAGTACTTC. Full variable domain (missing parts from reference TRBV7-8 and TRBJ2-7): GAGVSQSPRYKVAKRGQDVALRCDPISGHVSLFWYQQALGQGPEFLTYFQNEAQLDKSGLPSDRFFAERPEGSVSTLKIQRTQQEDSAVYLCASSFGLAGSYEQYFGPGTRLTVT.

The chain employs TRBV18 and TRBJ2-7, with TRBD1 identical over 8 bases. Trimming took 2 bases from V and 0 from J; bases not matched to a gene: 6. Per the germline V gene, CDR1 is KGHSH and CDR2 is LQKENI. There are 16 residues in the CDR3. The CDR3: CASSPRVTGGSYEQYF. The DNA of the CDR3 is TGTGCCAGCTCACCAAGGGTCACAGGGGGCTCCTACGAGCAGTACTTC.

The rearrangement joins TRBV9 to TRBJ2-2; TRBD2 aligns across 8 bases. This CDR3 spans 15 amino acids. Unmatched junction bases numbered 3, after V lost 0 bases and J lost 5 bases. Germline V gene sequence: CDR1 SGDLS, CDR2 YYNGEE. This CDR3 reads CASSVAGGRTGELFF. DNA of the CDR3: TGTGCCAGCAGCGTAGCGGGGGGGCGAACCGGGGAGCTGTTTTTT.

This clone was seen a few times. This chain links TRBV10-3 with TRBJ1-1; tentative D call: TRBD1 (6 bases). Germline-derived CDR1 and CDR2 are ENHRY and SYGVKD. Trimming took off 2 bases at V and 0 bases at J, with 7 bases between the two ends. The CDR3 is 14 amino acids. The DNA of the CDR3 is TGTGCCATCAGTGAGACAGGGCTGAACACTGAAGCTTTCTTT. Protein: CAISETGLNTEAFF.

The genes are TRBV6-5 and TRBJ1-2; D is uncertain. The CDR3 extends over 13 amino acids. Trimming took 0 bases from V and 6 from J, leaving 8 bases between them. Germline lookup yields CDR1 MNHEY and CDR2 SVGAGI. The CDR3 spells CASSYSGSNGYTF. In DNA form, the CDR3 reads TGTGCCAGCAGTTACTCAGGGAGTAATGGCTACACCTTC.

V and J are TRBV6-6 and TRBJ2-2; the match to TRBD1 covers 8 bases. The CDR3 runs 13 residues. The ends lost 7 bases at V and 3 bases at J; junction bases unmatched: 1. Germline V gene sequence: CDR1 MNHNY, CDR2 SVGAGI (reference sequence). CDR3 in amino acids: CASNRGDTGELFF. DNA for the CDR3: TGTGCCAGCAACAGGGGGGACACCGGGGAGCTGTTTTTT.